The 7 T cell receptor beta chains below come from one sample, sequenced in a study of CD8 T cells in ankylosing spondylitis. Study-wide results and limits: In ankylosing spondylitis blood, a motif of eight highly homologous TCR beta variants appeared characteristic.

Each CDR3 protein gets one entry after TCRdb re-called the 5' RACE reads with MiXCR. The sample shows roughly 670,000 distinct CDR3 sequences, about 20% of them seen only once. No antigen has been assigned to these receptors. The sequencing sample was made of blood, either unsorted or a sorted T cell fraction (not recorded which). These receptors all come from a male donor with ankylosing spondylitis.

For this clonotype: A read error may be the cause here, since a much bigger clone is one base away. The rearrangement joins TRBV25-1 to TRBJ2-6; D is undetermined. Looked up from germline, CDR1 is MGHDK and CDR2 is SYGVNS. CDR3 size: 13 residues. V was cut by 4 bases and J by 1 base, with 2 bases left in between. CDR3 sequence: CASSVSGANVLTF. CDR3 nucleotides: TGTGCCAGCAGTGTATCTGGGGCCAACGTCCTGACTTTC.

This clonotype was seen at least ten times. J is TRBJ2-1 and V is TRBV12-3 or TRBV12-4; either TRBD1 or TRBD2 may fit D (6 bases each). The ends were cut back, 1 base at V and 2 bases at J, with 12 bases in the middle. This CDR3 contains 16 residues. CDR3 sequence: CASSLVGGGAYNEQFF. CDR3 nucleotides: TGTGCCAGCAGTTTAGTAGGGGGAGGAGCCTACAATGAGCAGTTCTTC.

The J gene is TRBJ1-1, the V gene TRBV19; D gene unclear. Trimming took 3 bases from V and 1 from J, leaving 6 bases between them. Germline CDR1 reads LNHDA; CDR2 reads SQIVND (reference sequence). This CDR3 comprises 13 residues. This CDR3 is CASSMFRNTEAFF. The CDR3 DNA follows: TGTGCCAGTAGTATGTTTAGGAACACTGAAGCTTTCTTT. The variable domain in full, with the rest retrieved from reference TRBV19 and TRBJ1-1, is DGGITQSPKYLFRKEGQNVTLSCEQNLNHDAMYWYRQDPGQGLRLIYYSQIVNDFQKGDIAEGYSVSREKKESFPLTVTSAQKNPTAFYLCASSMFRNTEAFFGQGTRLTVV.

This clonotype turned up a few times. The rearrangement joins TRBV20-1 to TRBJ2-7; either TRBD1 or TRBD2 may supply D (5 bases each). This CDR3 spans 14 amino acids. Germline V gene sequence: CDR1 DFQATT, CDR2 SNEGSKA (reference sequence). Between the trimmed V and J ends, which lost 6 bases and 1 base, there was a span of 16 bases. CDR3 DNA: TGCAGTGCCAGGGAGTGGGGTGGGTCCTACGAGCAGTACTTC. Amino acids: CSAREWGGSYEQYF.

The chain links TRBV20-1 to TRBJ2-7, with D possibly TRBD2 on 5 matching bases. V lost 3 bases, J lost 0 bases, and 18 bases lay in between. Germline loops: CDR1 DFQATT, CDR2 SNEGSKA (reference sequence). The CDR3 spans 16 residues. The CDR3 bases are TGCAGTGCTAGTGGTCGCGGCGGGTGGGACTCCTACGAGCAGTACTTC. Its protein product is CSASGRGGWDSYEQYF.

A few counts support this clonotype. The chain recombines TRBV20-1 with TRBJ1-2, with D unresolved. V was trimmed by 6 bases and J by 3 bases, leaving 8 bases between them. Germline lookup yields CDR1 DFQATT and CDR2 SNEGSKA (reference sequence). CDR3 length: 11 amino acids. CDR3 amino acids: CSAARDYGYTF. In nucleotides, the CDR3 is TGCAGTGCCGCTAGGGACTATGGCTACACCTTC.

The genes are TRBV7-9 and TRBJ2-5; D not certain. V lost 0 bases and J 1 base, leaving 12 bases between the germline ends. This CDR3 is 16 amino acids long. The germline gives CDR1 SEHNR, CDR2 FQNEAQ (reference sequence). The CDR3 bases are TGTGCCAGCAGCTTAGCGTTGGGCCTAACCCAAGAGACCCAGTACTTC. Its protein product is CASSLALGLTQETQYF.